This T cell receptor (beta chain) was found in a study of cytotoxic CD8 clonotypes in ibrutinib-treated CLL. Study-level findings and limits: At the start, clonality exceeded age-matched healthy donors and followed circulating CD8+ T-cell counts. Timing of sampling differed between sustained-remission and progressing patients. Clonality increased with ibrutinib response but returned toward baseline at progression.

The targeted sequencing depth was 1 in 200,000 to 1 in 1 million T cells. Profiling relied on immunoSEQ multiplex PCR, and the TCRdb table lists in-frame clones only, not all of them. The data contain almost 85,000 clones, 86% of them singletons. This clone appeared a single time. Antigen: not known. CDR1 is SGHDT and CDR2 is YYEEEE in the germline V gene. V was clipped by 4 bases and J by 4 bases, with 15 bases between them. The CDR3 is made up of 14 amino acids. The TCR comes from a human donor with chronic lymphocytic leukemia. The rearrangement joins TRBV5-6 to TRBJ2-7, with D perhaps TRBD1 (5 bases). Here the sequenced sample was PBMCs, taken before ibrutinib treatment. The CDR3 DNA sequence: TGTGCCAGCAGCCCCAACAGGAATGGGTACGAGCAGTACTTC. The encoded protein is CASSPNRNGYEQYF.